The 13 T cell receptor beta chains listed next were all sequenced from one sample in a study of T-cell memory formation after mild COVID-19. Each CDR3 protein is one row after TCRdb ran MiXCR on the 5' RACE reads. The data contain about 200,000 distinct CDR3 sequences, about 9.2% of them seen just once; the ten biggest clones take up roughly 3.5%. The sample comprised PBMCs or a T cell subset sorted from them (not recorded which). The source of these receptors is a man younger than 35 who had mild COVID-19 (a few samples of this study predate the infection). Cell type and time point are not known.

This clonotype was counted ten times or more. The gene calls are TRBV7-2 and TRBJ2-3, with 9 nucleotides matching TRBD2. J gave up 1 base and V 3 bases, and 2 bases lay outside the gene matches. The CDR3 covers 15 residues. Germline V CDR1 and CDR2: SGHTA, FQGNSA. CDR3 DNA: TGTGCCAGCAGCTTCTTAGCGGGGGGCACAGATACGCAGTATTTT. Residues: CASSFLAGGTDTQYF.

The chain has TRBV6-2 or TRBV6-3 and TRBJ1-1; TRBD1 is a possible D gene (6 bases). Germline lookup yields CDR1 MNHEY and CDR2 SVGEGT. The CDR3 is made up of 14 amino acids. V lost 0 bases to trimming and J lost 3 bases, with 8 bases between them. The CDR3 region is CASSYSGGHTEAFF. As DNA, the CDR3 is TGTGCCAGCAGTTACTCCGGGGGGCACACTGAAGCTTTCTTT.

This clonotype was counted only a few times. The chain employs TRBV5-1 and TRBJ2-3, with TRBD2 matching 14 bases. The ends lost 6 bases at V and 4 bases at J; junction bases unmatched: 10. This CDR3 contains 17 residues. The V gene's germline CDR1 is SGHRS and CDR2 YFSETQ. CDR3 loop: CASTGTSGGSFSDTQYF. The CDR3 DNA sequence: TGCGCCAGCACCGGGACTAGCGGGGGATCTTTCTCAGATACGCAGTATTTT.

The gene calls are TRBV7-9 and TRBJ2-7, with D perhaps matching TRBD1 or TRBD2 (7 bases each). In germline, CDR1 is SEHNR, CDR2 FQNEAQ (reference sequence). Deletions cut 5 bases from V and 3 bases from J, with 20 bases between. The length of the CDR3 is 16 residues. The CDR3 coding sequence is TGTGCCAGCAGCCCCCCCATGGTCAGGGGGGGCTACGAGCAGTACTTC. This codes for CASSPPMVRGGYEQYF.

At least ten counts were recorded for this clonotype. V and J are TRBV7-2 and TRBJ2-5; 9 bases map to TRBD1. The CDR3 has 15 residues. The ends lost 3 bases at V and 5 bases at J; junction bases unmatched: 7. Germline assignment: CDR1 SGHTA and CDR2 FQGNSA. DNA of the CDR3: TGTGCCAGCAGCTTGGGGACAGGGACGGTGGAGACCCAGTACTTC. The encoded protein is CASSLGTGTVETQYF.

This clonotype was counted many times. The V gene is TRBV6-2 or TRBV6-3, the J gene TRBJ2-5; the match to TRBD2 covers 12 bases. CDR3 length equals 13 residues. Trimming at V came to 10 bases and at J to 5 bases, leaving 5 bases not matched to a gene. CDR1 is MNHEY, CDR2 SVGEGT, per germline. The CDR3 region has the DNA TGTGCCACCCGACTAGCGGGGGACGAGACCCAGTACTTC. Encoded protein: CATRLAGDETQYF.

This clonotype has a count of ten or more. The CDR3: CASSVSGSGYTF. In nucleotides, the CDR3 is TGTGCCAGCAGTGTCTCAGGATCTGGCTACACCTTC. The gene calls are TRBV28 and TRBJ1-2; D is uncertain. Germline CDR1 and CDR2: MDHEN and SYDVKM. The CDR3 sequence is 12 residues long. The ends were cut back, 5 bases at V and 7 bases at J, with 11 bases in the middle.

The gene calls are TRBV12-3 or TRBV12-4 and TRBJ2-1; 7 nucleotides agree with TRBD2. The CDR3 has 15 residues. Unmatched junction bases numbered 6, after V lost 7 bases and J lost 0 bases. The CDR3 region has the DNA TGTGCCAGCACCCCTGGGGGGGGCTCCTACAATGAGCAGTTCTTC. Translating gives CASTPGGGSYNEQFF.

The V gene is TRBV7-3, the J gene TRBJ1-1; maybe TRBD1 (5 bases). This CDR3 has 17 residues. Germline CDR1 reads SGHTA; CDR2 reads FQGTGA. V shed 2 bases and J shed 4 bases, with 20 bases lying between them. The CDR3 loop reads CASSLSGDGGWTTEAFF. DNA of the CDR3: TGTGCCAGCAGCTTATCTGGGGACGGAGGTTGGACCACTGAAGCTTTCTTT.

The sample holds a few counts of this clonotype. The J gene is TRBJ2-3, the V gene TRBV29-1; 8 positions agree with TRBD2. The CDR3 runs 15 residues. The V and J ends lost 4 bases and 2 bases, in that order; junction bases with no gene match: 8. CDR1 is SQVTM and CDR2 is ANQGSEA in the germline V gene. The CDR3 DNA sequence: TGCAGCGTTGGGAAACGGGGGGGCGACACAGATACGCAGTATTTT. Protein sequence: CSVGKRGGDTDTQYF.

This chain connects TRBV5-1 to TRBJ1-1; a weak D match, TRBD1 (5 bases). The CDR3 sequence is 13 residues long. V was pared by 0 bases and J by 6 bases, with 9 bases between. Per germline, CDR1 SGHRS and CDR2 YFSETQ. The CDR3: CASSLDPTAEAFF. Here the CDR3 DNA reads TGCGCCAGCAGCTTGGATCCGACAGCTGAAGCTTTCTTT.

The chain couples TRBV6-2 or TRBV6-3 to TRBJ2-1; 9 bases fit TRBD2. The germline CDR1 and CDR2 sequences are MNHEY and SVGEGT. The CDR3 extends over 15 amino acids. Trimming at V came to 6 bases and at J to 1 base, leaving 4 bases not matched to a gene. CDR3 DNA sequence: TGTGCCAGCAGGAGACTAGCGGAGTCCTACAATGAGCAGTTCTTC. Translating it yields CASRRLAESYNEQFF.

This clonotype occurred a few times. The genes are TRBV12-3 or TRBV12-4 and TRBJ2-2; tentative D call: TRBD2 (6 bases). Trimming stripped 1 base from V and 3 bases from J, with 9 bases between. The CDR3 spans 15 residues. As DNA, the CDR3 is TGTGCCAGCAGTTTAGGCGGGACTTACACCGGGGAGCTGTTTTTT. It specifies CASSLGGTYTGELFF.